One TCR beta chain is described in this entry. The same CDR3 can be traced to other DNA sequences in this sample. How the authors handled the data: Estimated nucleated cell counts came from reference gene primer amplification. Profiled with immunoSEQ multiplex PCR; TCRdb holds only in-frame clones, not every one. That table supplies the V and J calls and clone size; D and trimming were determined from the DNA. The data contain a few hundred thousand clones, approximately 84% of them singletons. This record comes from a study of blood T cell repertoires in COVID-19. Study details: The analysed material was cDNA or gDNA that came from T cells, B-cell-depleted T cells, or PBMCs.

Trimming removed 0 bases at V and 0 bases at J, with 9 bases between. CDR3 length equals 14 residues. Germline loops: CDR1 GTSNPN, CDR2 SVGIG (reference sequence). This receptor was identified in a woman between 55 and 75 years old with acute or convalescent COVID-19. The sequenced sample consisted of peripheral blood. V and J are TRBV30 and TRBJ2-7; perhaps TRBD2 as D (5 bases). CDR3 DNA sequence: TGTGCCTGGAGTGTAGGTGGGAGCTCCTACGAGCAGTACTTC. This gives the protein CAWSVGGSSYEQYF.